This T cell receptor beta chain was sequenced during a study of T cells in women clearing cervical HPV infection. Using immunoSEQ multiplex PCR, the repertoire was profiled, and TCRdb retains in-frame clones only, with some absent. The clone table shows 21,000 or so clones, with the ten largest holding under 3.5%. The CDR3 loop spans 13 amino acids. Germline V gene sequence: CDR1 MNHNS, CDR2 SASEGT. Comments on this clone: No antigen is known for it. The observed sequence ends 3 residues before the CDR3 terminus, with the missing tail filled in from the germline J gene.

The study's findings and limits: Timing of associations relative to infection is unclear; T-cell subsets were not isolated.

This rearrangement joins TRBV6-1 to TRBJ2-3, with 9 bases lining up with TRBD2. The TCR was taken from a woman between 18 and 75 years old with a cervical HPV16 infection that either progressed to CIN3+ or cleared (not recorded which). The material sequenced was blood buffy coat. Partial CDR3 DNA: TGTGCCAGCAGTGAACTTCTAGCGGGGACG. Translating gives CASSELLAGT. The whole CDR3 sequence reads CASSELLAGTQYF.